This T cell receptor (beta chain) was sequenced during a study of beta chain features in type 1 diabetes. Every bit of the isolated RNA underwent reverse transcription, so sequencing read expressed TCRB transcripts. TCRdb's table, derived via immunoSEQ multiplex PCR, lists solely in-frame clones and lacks some. This table has 250,000 to 400,000 clones, around 13% appearing once. The CDR3 extends over 14 amino acids. With 5 bases clipped from V and 8 bases from J, the junction kept 6 bases outside the gene matches. Germline V gene data show CDR1 as LNHDA and CDR2 as SQIVND (reference sequence). Sorted CD4+ subsets: naive, central memory, regulatory, stem cell-like memory (CD45RO/CCR7/CD25/CD127/CD95/CD27 panel). Once sorted, every population was more than 95% pure.

The rearrangement uses TRBV19 and TRBJ1-5; 10 positions match TRBD1. Sequencing used central memory CD4+ T cells from blood. The sequence came from a man younger than 40 in good health. CDR3 in DNA: TGTGCCAGTAGTGTCGACAGGGGGCATAAGCCCCAGCATTTT. As protein: CASSVDRGHKPQHF.